Listed here is a single T cell receptor beta chain. Its target is unknown. CDR3 size: 15 residues. CDR1 SGDLS and CDR2 YYNGEE come from the germline V gene. J was trimmed by 4 bases and V by 6 bases; bases with no gene match: 3. The entry originates in a study of cytomegalovirus exposure and HLA in healthy donors. Study-level results: Most TCR sequences were rare, but some public TCRs occurred in many donors. TCR beta V- and J-gene trimming was later associated with a missense DCLRE1C variant.

The primer mix had 60 Vbeta and 13 Jbeta primers. Clones were read by immunoSEQ multiplex PCR, and TCRdb kept only the in-frame ones, dropping some. Among about 140,000 clones listed, roughly 80% were seen once. Specimen: PBMCs. The chain carries TRBV9 and TRBJ1-6, with 11 bases lining up with TRBD1. The receptor was derived from a male donor in good health and CMV-seronegative. The CDR3 loop is CASTGQGAYNSPLHF. CDR3 in DNA: TGTGCCAGCACCGGACAGGGGGCTTATAATTCACCCCTCCACTTT. The full variable domain, in which reference TRBV9 and TRBJ1-6 provide the parts outside the CDR3, is DSGVTQTPKHLITATGQRVTLRCSPRSGDLSVYWYQQSLDQGLQFLIQYYNGEERAKGNILERFSAQQFPDLHSELNLSSLELGDSALYFCASTGQGAYNSPLHFGNGTRLTVT.